One and the same sample provided the 18 T cell receptor beta chains below, sequenced in a study of shared clonotypes between healthy human individuals. Assay: immunoSEQ multiplex PCR; the TCRdb copy retains only in-frame clones and omits some. The table shows approximately 1.1 million clones, with around three quarters occurring only once. Sample: memory CD4+ T cells from PBMCs. Subset meaning: CD45RA-negative fraction. Receptors originate from a man aged 18 to 30 in good health. Some clones in this sample may be carry-over from other donors' samples.

The J gene is TRBJ1-4, the V gene TRBV12-5; possible D gene TRBD1, 5 bases. Germline CDR1 is LGHNT and CDR2 is FRNRAP. This CDR3 is built from 14 residues. V was pared by 6 bases and J by 8 bases, with 16 bases between. CDR3: CASGPGPVGEKLFF. CDR3 coding DNA: TGTGCTAGTGGCCCGGGACCGGTGGGGGAAAAACTGTTTTTT.

CDR3: CASSLDRRIYGYTF. Here the CDR3 DNA reads TGTGCCAGCAGTTTAGACCGCCGAATCTATGGCTACACCTTC. This chain uses TRBV27 with TRBJ1-2; D is undetermined. Trimming removed 2 bases from V and 4 bases from J, with 11 bases in between. The CDR3 is 14 amino acids. Germline assignment: CDR1 MNHEY and CDR2 SMNVEV (reference sequence).

Comment on this clone: This could be a read error, since a much larger clone is one nucleotide away. This chain uses TRBV27 with TRBJ2-5; D not resolved. Germline V gene data show CDR1 as MNHEY and CDR2 as SMNVEV (reference sequence). Trimming removed 8 bases at V and 0 bases at J, with 7 bases between. The CDR3 sequence is 12 residues long. The DNA of the CDR3 is TGTGCCAGCGGGCAGAACCAAGAGACCCAGTACTTC. As protein: CASGQNQETQYF.

V is TRBV18 and J is TRBJ1-3; no clear D gene. With 3 bases removed from V and 2 bases from J, the gap between germline ends came to 8 bases. The length of the CDR3 is 14 residues. Germline V gene data show CDR1 as KGHSH and CDR2 as LQKENI. In DNA form, the CDR3 reads TGTGCCAGCTCACCCGCCCAGCCTGGAAACACCATATATTTT. Translating it yields CASSPAQPGNTIYF.

This chain connects TRBV28 to TRBJ2-1; 8 nucleotides agree with TRBD1. CDR3 size: 17 residues. Germline loops: CDR1 MDHEN, CDR2 SYDVKM. Germline trimming cut 1 base from V and 1 base from J; bases unmatched to any gene: 6. The CDR3 protein is CASSLLIRTGSYNEQFF. Here the CDR3 DNA reads TGTGCCAGCAGTTTATTAATCCGGACAGGGTCCTACAATGAGCAGTTCTTC.

The chain uses TRBV27 and TRBJ1-2, with D maybe TRBD1 (6 bases). Germline lookup yields CDR1 MNHEY and CDR2 SMNVEV (reference sequence). CDR3 length: 13 amino acids. V was clipped by 2 bases and J by 4 bases, with 8 bases between them. The CDR3 nucleotides are TGTGCCAGCAGTTTAGTACAGGGCTATGGCTACACCTTC. It specifies CASSLVQGYGYTF.

Of note for this clone: Different DNA sequences within this sample yield the same CDR3. V gene TRBV9 combines with J gene TRBJ2-3; the D gene is possibly TRBD1 (6 bases). Trimming took 2 bases from V and 0 from J, leaving 7 bases between them. CDR1 SGDLS and CDR2 YYNGEE come from the germline V gene. The CDR3 runs to 14 residues. CDR3 bases: TGTGCCAGCAGCGTCAGGGGAAGCACAGATACGCAGTATTTT. Residues: CASSVRGSTDTQYF.

The chain carries TRBV7-2 and TRBJ2-3, with a weak D call TRBD2 (6 bases). Trimming cost V 5 bases and J 2 bases, with 17 bases left between them. Germline-derived CDR1 and CDR2 are SGHTA and FQGNSA. The CDR3 extends over 16 amino acids. The CDR3 region is CASSTQPGLNTDTQYF. The CDR3 nucleotides read TGTGCCAGCAGCACCCAACCGGGACTGAACACAGATACGCAGTATTTT.

This clone was counted between two and nine times. The V call is TRBV5-1, the J call TRBJ2-4; 8 bases fit TRBD1. Unmatched junction bases numbered 3, after V lost 2 bases and J lost 2 bases. Germline CDR1 reads SGHRS; CDR2 reads YFSETQ. The CDR3 length is 15 residues. The CDR3 loop reads CASSLGTGTKNIQYF. The CDR3 coding sequence is TGCGCCAGCAGCTTAGGGACAGGAACCAAAAACATTCAGTACTTC.

This chain uses TRBV25-1 with TRBJ2-1; 7 bases fit TRBD1. With V trimmed by 3 bases and J by 11 bases, 7 bases remained unmatched. The CDR3 spans 13 residues. The germline gives CDR1 MGHDK, CDR2 SYGVNS. The CDR3 bases are TGTGCCAGCAGTGACATGGGACAGCCCAAGCAGTTCTTC. Amino acids: CASSDMGQPKQFF.

In DNA form, the CDR3 reads TGTGCCACCAGCAGAGATCCGGGGAGTCAAGAGACCCAGTACTTC. Its protein product is CATSRDPGSQETQYF. This rearrangement joins TRBV15 to TRBJ2-5, with a tentative D call TRBD2 (5 bases). The germline CDR1 and CDR2 sequences are LNHNV and YYDKDF (reference sequence). Trimming pared 0 bases from V and 2 bases from J, leaving 10 bases between. CDR3 length equals 15 residues.

This chain connects TRBV6-1 to TRBJ1-5; D gene uncertain. Trimming removed 0 bases from V and 0 bases from J, with 9 bases in between. The V gene's germline CDR1 is MNHNS and CDR2 SASEGT. The CDR3 covers 16 residues. The DNA of the CDR3 is TGTGCCAGCAGTGAAGCGGGTCACTTTAGCAATCAGCCCCAGCATTTT. Translating it yields CASSEAGHFSNQPQHF.

This clone was picked up one time. The sample has other DNA sequences that encode this CDR3 too. The V call is TRBV28, the J call TRBJ1-2, with a possible D match to TRBD1 (5 bases). Looked up from germline, CDR1 is MDHEN and CDR2 is SYDVKM. This CDR3 has 14 residues. Between the trimmed V and J ends, which lost 7 bases and 2 bases, there was a span of 14 bases. The CDR3 nucleotides read TGTGCCAGCACCGGTGGAGGGGCGAACTATGGCTACACCTTC. It is translated as CASTGGGANYGYTF.

J is TRBJ2-1 and V is TRBV27; 9 bases fit TRBD2. The germline gives CDR1 MNHEY, CDR2 SMNVEV (reference sequence). After removal of 6 bases from V and 5 bases from J, the junction contained 14 bases not matched to a gene. The CDR3 totals 17 residues. DNA for the CDR3: TGTGCCAGCAGGGCCGGATTTGGCGGGAGGGCCAACAATGAGCAGTTCTTC. Residues: CASRAGFGGRANNEQFF.

The rearrangement uses TRBV28 and TRBJ2-1; 11 positions match TRBD2. The CDR3 has 13 residues. The ends lost 6 bases at V and 7 bases at J; junction bases unmatched: 2. Per germline, CDR1 MDHEN and CDR2 SYDVKM. The CDR3 region is CASSPSGRNEQFF. CDR3 coding DNA: TGTGCCAGCAGCCCTAGCGGGAGGAATGAGCAGTTCTTC.

There are a few counts of this clone. The chain uses TRBV6-1 and TRBJ2-5; 8 bases match TRBD1. The CDR3 spans 14 residues. Germline CDR1 and CDR2: MNHNS and SASEGT. The J segment lost 3 bases and the V segment lost 8 bases, leaving 8 bases of the junction unmatched. CDR3 region: CASGTGPPEETQYF. The CDR3 DNA sequence: TGTGCCAGCGGGACAGGTCCCCCCGAAGAGACCCAGTACTTC.

This clone has more than one count but fewer than ten. This sequence joins TRBV27 and TRBJ2-2; tentative D call: TRBD1 (5 bases). From germline, CDR1 is MNHEY and CDR2 SMNVEV (reference sequence). V was shortened by 0 bases and J by 4 bases, with 9 bases between the two germline ends. CDR3 length: 15 amino acids. The CDR3 spells CASSLSPQGTGELFF. CDR3 coding DNA: TGTGCCAGCAGTTTATCCCCCCAGGGCACCGGGGAGCTGTTTTTT.

The gene calls are TRBV11-3 and TRBJ1-1; D gene ambiguous. This CDR3 comprises 14 residues. The V gene lost 1 base and the J gene lost 11 bases, with 17 bases spanning the gap. From germline, CDR1 is SGHNT and CDR2 YENEEA. CDR3 sequence reads: CASSLGGGNHKAFF. CDR3 sequence (DNA): TGTGCCAGCAGCTTAGGAGGTGGGAATCACAAGGCTTTCTTT.